What follows are 6 T cell receptor beta chains derived from one specimen sequenced in a study of blood T cell repertoires in COVID-19. Clones were read by immunoSEQ multiplex PCR, and TCRdb kept only the in-frame ones, dropping some. The sample contains 180,000 or so clones, 80% to 90% of which appear only once. Sequenced: peripheral blood. These receptors were obtained from a human donor with active or convalescent COVID-19. The donor label of this sample is uncertain.

This chain connects TRBV7-2 to TRBJ2-4, with D possibly being TRBD2 (5 bases). V dropped 2 bases and J dropped 2 bases, with 16 bases sitting between them. This CDR3 region has 17 residues. In germline, CDR1 is SGHTA, CDR2 FQGNSA. The chain's CDR3 is CASSLTQFRGSKNIQYF. The CDR3 nucleotides are TGTGCCAGCAGCTTAACCCAGTTCCGGGGTTCCAAAAACATTCAGTACTTC.

The V call is TRBV18, the J call TRBJ2-2; a possible D gene is TRBD1 (7 bases). CDR1 and CDR2 (germline): KGHSH, LQKENI. This CDR3 contains 18 residues. Trimming stripped 5 bases from V and 6 bases from J, with 25 bases between. The chain's CDR3 is CASSARSGGGARAGELFF. The CDR3 DNA follows: TGTGCCAGCTCAGCCCGCTCTGGAGGGGGCGCTAGGGCCGGGGAGCTGTTTTTT.

V usage is TRBV7-9 and J usage is TRBJ1-1, with D perhaps matching TRBD1 (5 bases). Germline assignment: CDR1 SEHNR and CDR2 FQNEAQ (reference sequence). The CDR3 consists of 13 residues. Trimming shortened V by 5 bases and J by 6 bases, and 13 bases separated the two germline ends. For the CDR3, the DNA is TGTGCCAGCAGCCCCTCGGGGGTGGCTGAAGCTTTCTTT. Residues: CASSPSGVAEAFF.

The chain couples TRBV3-1 (or the pseudogene TRBV3-2) to TRBJ2-2; D ambiguous. The CDR3 sequence is 14 residues long. Germline CDR1 reads LGHDT; CDR2 reads YNNKEL (reference sequence). V was cut by 5 bases and J by 1 base, with 8 bases left in between. The CDR3 DNA follows: TGTGCCAGCAGCTCCGGTGGGAACACCGGGGAGCTGTTTTTT. Protein product: CASSSGGNTGELFF.

The table lists this clone with a count of one. V usage is TRBV18 and J usage is TRBJ2-2, with D perhaps matching TRBD2 (6 bases). The CDR3 is 15 amino acids. V was clipped by 2 bases and J by 6 bases, with 13 bases between them. Germline V gives CDR1 KGHSH, CDR2 LQKENI. CDR3 DNA: TGTGCCAGCTCACCAAGCGGGCAGGGCGCCGGGGAGCTGTTTTTT. Its translation: CASSPSGQGAGELFF. Supplemented by reference TRBV18 and TRBJ2-2, the full variable domain reads NAGVMQNPRHLVRRRGQEARLRCSPMKGHSHVYWYRQLPEEGLKFMVYLQKENIIDESGMPKERFSAEFPKEGPSILRIQQVVRGDSAAYFCASSPSGQGAGELFFGEGSRLTVL.

The chain combines TRBV18 with TRBJ2-3; TRBD2 might be the D (5 bases). The CDR3 spans 13 residues. CDR1 is KGHSH, CDR2 LQKENI, per germline. V was trimmed by 3 bases and J by 6 bases, leaving 10 bases between them. CDR3 in DNA: TGTGCCAGCTCACCGGAGGCTACGGATACGCAGTATTTT. Residues: CASSPEATDTQYF. The full variable domain, completed using reference TRBV18 and TRBJ2-3, is NAGVMQNPRHLVRRRGQEARLRCSPMKGHSHVYWYRQLPEEGLKFMVYLQKENIIDESGMPKERFSAEFPKEGPSILRIQQVVRGDSAAYFCASSPEATDTQYFGPGTRLTVL.